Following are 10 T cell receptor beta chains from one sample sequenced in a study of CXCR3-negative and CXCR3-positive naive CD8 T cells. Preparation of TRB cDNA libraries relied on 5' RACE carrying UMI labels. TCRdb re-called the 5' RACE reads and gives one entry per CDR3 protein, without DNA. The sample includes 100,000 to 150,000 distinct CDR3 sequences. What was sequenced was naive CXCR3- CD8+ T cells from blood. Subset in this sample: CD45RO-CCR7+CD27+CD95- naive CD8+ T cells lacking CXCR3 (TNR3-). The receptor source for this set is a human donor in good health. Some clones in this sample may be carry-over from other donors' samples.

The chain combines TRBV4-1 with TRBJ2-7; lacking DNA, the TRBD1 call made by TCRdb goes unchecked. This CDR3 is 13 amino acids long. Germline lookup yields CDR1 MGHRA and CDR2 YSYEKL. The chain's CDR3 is CASSLWDRYEQYF.

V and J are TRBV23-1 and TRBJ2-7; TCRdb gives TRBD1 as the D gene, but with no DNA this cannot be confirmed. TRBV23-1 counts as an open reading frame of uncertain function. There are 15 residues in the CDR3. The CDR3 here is CASIPGGHNSYEQYF.

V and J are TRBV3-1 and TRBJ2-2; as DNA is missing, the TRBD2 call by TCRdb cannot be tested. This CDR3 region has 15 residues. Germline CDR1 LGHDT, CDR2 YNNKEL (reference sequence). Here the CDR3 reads CASSQDLPRHGELFF.

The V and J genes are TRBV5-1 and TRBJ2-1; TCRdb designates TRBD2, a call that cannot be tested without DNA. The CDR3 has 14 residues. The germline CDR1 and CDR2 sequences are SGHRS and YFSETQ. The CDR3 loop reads CASSLGISGNEQFF.

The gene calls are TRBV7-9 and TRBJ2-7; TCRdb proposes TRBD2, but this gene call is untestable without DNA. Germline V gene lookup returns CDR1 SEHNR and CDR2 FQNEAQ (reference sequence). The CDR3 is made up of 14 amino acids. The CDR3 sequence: CASSFPREGYEQYF.

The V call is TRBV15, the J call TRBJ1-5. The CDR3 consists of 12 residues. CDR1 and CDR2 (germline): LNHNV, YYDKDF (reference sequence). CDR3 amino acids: CATSRASQPQHF.

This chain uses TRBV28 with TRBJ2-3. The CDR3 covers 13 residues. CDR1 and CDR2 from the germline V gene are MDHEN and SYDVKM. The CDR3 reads CASTRYLTDTQYF.

The CDR3: CASSEPSHGGKNTEAFF. V is TRBV10-1 and J is TRBJ1-1; TCRdb calls TRBD1, which cannot be checked without DNA. Per germline, CDR1 WNHNN and CDR2 SYGVQD (reference sequence). There are 17 residues in the CDR3.

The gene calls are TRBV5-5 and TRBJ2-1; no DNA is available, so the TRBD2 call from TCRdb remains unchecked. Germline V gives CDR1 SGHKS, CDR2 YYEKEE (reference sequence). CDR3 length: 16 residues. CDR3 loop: CASSSTGASSYNEQFF.

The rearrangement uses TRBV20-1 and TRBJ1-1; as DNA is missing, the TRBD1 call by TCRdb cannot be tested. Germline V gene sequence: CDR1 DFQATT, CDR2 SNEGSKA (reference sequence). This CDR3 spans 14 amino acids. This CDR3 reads CSARLTGINTEAFF.